These T cell receptor beta chains were read from a single sample in a study of post-analysis software for immune sequencing data. TCRdb reprocessed the PCR reads via MiXCR and lists one record per CDR3 protein. Of some 690,000 distinct CDR3 sequences in the sample, about 27% are singletons; the top ten hold 0.5% to 0.6%. The material sequenced was blood. These receptors all stem from a girl between 10 and 17 years old with multiple sclerosis. Each CDR3 is given with its conserved first and last residue.

14,TRBV3-1,TRBJ2-2,CASSGLMNTGELFF
16,TRBV6-5,TRBJ2-3,CASSYSGATSTDTQYF
12,TRBV10-3,TRBJ2-1,CAITDSRNEQFF
14,TRBV20-1,TRBJ2-1,CSAGNPRGVNEQFF
18,TRBV20-1,TRBJ2-3,CSATSGTSGRIVADTQYF
14,TRBV29-1,TRBJ2-1,CSVDRQDSYNEQFF
15,TRBV20-1,TRBJ2-1,CSVSRDRGAYNEQFF
12,TRBV20-1,TRBJ1-5,CSAGQPNQPQHF
15,TRBV7-9,TRBJ1-2,CASSAPGTPAQGYTF
14,TRBV20-1,TRBJ1-5,CSAKGIGGNQPQHF
10,TRBV10-3,TRBJ1-5,CAIGEQPQHF
15,TRBV6-5,TRBJ1-1,CASSPTHGPGTEAFF
14,TRBV5-4,TRBJ2-7,CASSPQGQFYEQYF
14,TRBV12-3/TRBV12-4,TRBJ1-1,CASSLFSGNTEAFF
13,TRBV20-1,TRBJ2-7,CSVRVSGTGEQYF
15,TRBV7-2,TRBJ1-1,CASSPSTGVNTEAFF
14,TRBV27,TRBJ1-2,CASRRGQSNYGYTF
13,TRBV29-1,TRBJ2-5,CSVADSSGETQYF
14,TRBV2,TRBJ2-1,CASRVDRGWDEQFF
12,TRBV9,TRBJ1-1,CASSVVGVEAFF
17,TRBV12-3/TRBV12-4,TRBJ1-2,CASKGTRGTRSADGYTF
11,TRBV15,TRBJ2-1,CATSREGEQFF
17,TRBV29-1,TRBJ2-3,CSVEDRGLAGAPDTQYF
13,TRBV9,TRBJ1-5,CASSVTLGQPQHF
18,TRBV7-7,TRBJ2-5,CASSPRPSGGGVEETQYF
14,TRBV6-5,TRBJ1-2,CASSRSGPGNGYTF